This record looks at one TCR beta chain sequence and its context. It has no known antigen specificity. No much larger clone is present one base from it, and per-base qualities are unavailable. This record comes from a study of blood T cell repertoires in COVID-19 (dated by TCRdb to the early 2020s). Background on the whole study: Samples from collaborators originated in the United States, Italy and Spain and spanned both the acute and convalescent phases of COVID-19. The sample metadata nearly always contained a de-identified subject ID, COVID-19 status, age in years and sex. The samples were drawn from two sources: the first 160 participants of the ongoing ImmuneRACE study, and some 1,300 subjects contributed by 6 global collaborators. The repertoires were released in a freely available public database intended as a resource for research on the immune response to SARS-CoV-2. Subjects who had been exposed to COVID-19, were actively infected with it, or had recovered from it provided the deeply sampled blood TCRbeta repertoires that made up the dataset. HLA class I and class II types, where available, came from metadata supplied by the sample provider rather than from assay-based typing. The prospective study material was composed of cDNA or gDNA derived from T cells, B-cell-depleted T cells, or PBMCs. Points the paper makes about the study in general: Clinical and demographic metadata were provided uncurated, with the amount varying by source and participant.

Each collaborating institution followed its own protocols to collect whole blood in K2EDTA tubes. For TCRbeta analysis, collaborators shipped samples as frozen whole blood, isolated PBMCs, or DNA extracted from either of those sample types. TCRbeta CDR3 regions were amplified from genomic DNA by means of the immunoSEQ Assay, a bias-controlled multiplex PCR. In the source study's methods: The number of nucleated cells in each sample was estimated from the amplification of reference gene primers within the assay. To quantify the absolute abundance of each unique TCRbeta CDR3 rearrangement, sequence reads were collapsed and filtered. Productive Simpson clonality was computed per sample as the square root of Simpson's diversity index over productive rearrangements. TCRdb took over this immuneACCESS table, retaining in-frame rearrangements with V and J assigned. Such tables are incomplete; in checked studies, under half of the missing clones stem from an unresolved V gene, and the remainder is unexplained. For V, J and clone size, that table is used; D and trimming come from the DNA. In all, the sample holds roughly 140,000 clones, and about 80% of those were seen once. The top ten hold 2.2% of the sample.

The CDR3 numbers 16 residues from cysteine through phenylalanine. CDR3 DNA only is kept here, 48 bases in frame from base 1. In the germline V gene, CDR1 corresponds to SGHTA and CDR2 to FQGNSA. Trimmed from V: 0 bases; trimmed from J: 1 base; junction bases lacking a gene match: 4. The sequenced sample consisted of peripheral blood. Recombination connected TRBV7-2 to TRBJ2-5; 8 central bases correspond to TRBD1. This receptor was taken from a man between 65 and 79 years old with acute or convalescent COVID-19. The sequenced DNA: TGTGCCAGCAGCTTAGCTATACAGGGGGTCCAAGAGACCCAGTACTTC. Protein translation: CASSLAIQGVQETQYF.